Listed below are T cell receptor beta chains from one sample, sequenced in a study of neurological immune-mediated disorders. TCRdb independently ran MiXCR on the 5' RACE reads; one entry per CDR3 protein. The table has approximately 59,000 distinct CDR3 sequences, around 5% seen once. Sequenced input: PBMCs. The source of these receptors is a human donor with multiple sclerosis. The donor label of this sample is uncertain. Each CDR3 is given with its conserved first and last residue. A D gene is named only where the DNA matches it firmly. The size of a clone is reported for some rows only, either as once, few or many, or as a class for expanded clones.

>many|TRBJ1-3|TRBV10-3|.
CAISGTDANTIYF
TGTGCCATCAGTGGGACCGATGCGAACACCATATATTTT
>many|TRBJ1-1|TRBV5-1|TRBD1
CASSSGQGGTEAFF
TGCGCCAGCAGCTCGGGACAGGGTGGAACTGAAGCTTTCTTT
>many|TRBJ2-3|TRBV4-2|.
CASSQAGTQDYTQYF
TGTGCCAGCAGCCAAGCCGGGACCCAGGACTATACGCAGTATTTT
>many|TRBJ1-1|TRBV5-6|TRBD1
CASSPPPGGTKKTEAFF
TGTGCCAGCAGCCCACCCCCAGGGGGCACGAAGAAGACTGAAGCTTTCTTT
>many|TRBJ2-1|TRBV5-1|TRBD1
CASSLNTGVSNEQFF
TGCGCCAGCAGCTTGAATACAGGGGTTTCCAATGAGCAGTTCTTC
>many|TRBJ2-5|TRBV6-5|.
CASSYRNQETQYF
TGTGCCAGCAGCTACAGGAACCAAGAGACCCAGTACTTC
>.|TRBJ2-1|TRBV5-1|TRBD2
CASSLEGRAPSYNEQFF
TGCGCCAGCAGCTTGGAAGGGAGGGCCCCGTCCTACAATGAGCAGTTCTTC
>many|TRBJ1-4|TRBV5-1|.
CASSLVGGRVEKLFF
TGCGCCAGCAGCTTGGTTGGGGGGCGAGTTGAAAAACTGTTTTTT
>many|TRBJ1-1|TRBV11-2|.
CASSSYSTGNTEAFF
TGTGCCAGCAGCTCCTATTCGACAGGGAACACTGAAGCTTTCTTT
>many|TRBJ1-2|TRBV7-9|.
CASSYGALVGSF
TGTGCCAGCAGTTACGGGGCTCTCGTAGGCTCCTTC
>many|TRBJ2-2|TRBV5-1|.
CASSLAKGNTGELFF
TGCGCCAGCAGCTTGGCCAAGGGCAACACCGGGGAGCTGTTTTTT
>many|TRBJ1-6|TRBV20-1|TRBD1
CSARDKMTGDSPLHF
TGCAGTGCTAGAGATAAGATGACAGGGGATTCACCCCTCCACTTT
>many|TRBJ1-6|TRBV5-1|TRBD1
CASSFRDSNSPLHF
TGCGCCAGCAGCTTTCGGGACAGTAATTCACCCCTCCACTTT
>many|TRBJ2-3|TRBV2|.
CASTRDGREDTQYF
TGTGCCAGCACCCGGGACGGACGGGAAGATACGCAGTATTTT
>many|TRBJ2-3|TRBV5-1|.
CASSLGGFTDTQYF
TGCGCCAGCAGCTTGGGAGGGTTCACAGATACGCAGTATTTT
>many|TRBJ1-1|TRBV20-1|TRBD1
CSALVHGTEGYTEAFF
TGCAGTGCACTAGTCCATGGGACAGAGGGGTATACTGAAGCTTTCTTT
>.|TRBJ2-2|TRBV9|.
CASSPPRLATGELFF
TGTGCCAGCAGCCCCCCCAGGCTTGCCACCGGGGAGCTGTTTTTT
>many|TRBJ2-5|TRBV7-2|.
CASSLWSGVQETQYF
TGTGCCAGCAGCTTATGGTCCGGGGTCCAAGAGACCCAGTACTTC
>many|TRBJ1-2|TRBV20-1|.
CSASEGVGYGYTF
TGCAGTGCTAGCGAGGGGGTTGGGTATGGCTACACCTTC
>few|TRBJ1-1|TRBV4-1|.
CASSQDGGAEVLNTEAFF
TGCGCCAGCAGCCAAGATGGAGGAGCTGAAGTTCTGAACACTGAAGCTTTCTTT
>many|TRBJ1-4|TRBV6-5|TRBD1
CASRQGASEKLFF
TGTGCCAGCAGACAGGGGGCAAGTGAAAAACTGTTTTTT
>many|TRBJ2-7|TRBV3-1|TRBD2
CASSQDLGGEQYF
TGTGCCAGCAGCCAAGATCTGGGGGGGGAGCAGTACTTC
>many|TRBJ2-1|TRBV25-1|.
CASSVGNEQFF
TGTGCCAGCAGTGTAGGCAATGAGCAGTTCTTC
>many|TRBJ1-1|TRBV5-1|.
CASSLDRTTEAFF
TGCGCCAGCAGCTTGGACAGGACGACTGAAGCTTTCTTT
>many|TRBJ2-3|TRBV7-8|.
CASSLSSRDTQYF
TGTGCCAGCAGCTTATCATCTAGGGATACGCAGTATTTT
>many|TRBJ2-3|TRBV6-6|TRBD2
CASSPLLADTQYF
TGTGCCAGCAGTCCCCTACTAGCGGATACGCAGTATTTT
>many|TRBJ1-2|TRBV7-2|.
CASSLVGTHYGYTF
TGTGCCAGCAGCTTAGTTGGAACACACTATGGCTACACCTTC